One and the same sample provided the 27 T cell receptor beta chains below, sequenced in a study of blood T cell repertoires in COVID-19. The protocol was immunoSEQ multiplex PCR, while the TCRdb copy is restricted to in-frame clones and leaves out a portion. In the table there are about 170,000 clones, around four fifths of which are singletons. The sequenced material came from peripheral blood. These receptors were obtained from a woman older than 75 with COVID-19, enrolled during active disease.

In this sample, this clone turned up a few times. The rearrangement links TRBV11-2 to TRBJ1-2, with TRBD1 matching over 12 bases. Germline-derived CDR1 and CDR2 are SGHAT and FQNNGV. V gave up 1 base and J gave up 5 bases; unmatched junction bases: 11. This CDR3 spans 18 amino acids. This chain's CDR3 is CASSLAILGTGGSYGYTF. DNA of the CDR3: TGTGCCAGCAGCTTAGCTATCCTCGGGACAGGGGGCAGTTATGGCTACACCTTC.

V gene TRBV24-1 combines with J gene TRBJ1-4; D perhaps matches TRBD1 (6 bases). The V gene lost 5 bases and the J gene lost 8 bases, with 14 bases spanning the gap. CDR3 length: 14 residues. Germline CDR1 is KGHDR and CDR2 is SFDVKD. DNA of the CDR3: TGTGCCACCAGTGTATACAGGGTCGCAGAAAAACTGTTTTTT. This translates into CATSVYRVAEKLFF.

The CDR3 reads CASSFESRQETQYF. CDR3 DNA sequence: TGCGCCAGCAGCTTCGAGAGTCGCCAAGAGACCCAGTACTTC. The V gene is TRBV5-1, the J gene TRBJ2-5; no definite D call. V dropped 2 bases and J dropped 1 base, with 9 bases sitting between them. CDR3 length: 14 amino acids. Germline V gene sequence: CDR1 SGHRS, CDR2 YFSETQ.

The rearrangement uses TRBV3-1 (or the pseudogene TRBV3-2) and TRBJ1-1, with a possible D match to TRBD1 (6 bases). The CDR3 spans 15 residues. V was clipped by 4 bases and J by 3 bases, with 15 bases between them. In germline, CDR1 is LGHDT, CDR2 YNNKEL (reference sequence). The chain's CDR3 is CASSLMAGADTEAFF. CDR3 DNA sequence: TGTGCCAGCAGCCTCATGGCAGGGGCGGACACTGAAGCTTTCTTT.

This CDR3 is CASSLVTSGRGTYEQYF. As DNA, the CDR3 is TGTGCCAGCAGCTTAGTTACTAGCGGGAGGGGGACCTACGAGCAGTACTTC. The genes are TRBV7-2 and TRBJ2-7, with TRBD2 matching over 13 bases. In germline, CDR1 is SGHTA, CDR2 FQGNSA. Unmatched junction bases numbered 5, after V lost 1 base and J lost 2 bases. The CDR3 contains 17 residues. The full variable domain, its missing parts supplied by reference TRBV7-2 and TRBJ2-7, is GAGVSQSPSNKVTEKGKDVELRCDPISGHTALYWYRQSLGQGLEFLIYFQGNSAPDKSGLPSDRFSAERTGGSVSTLTIQRTQQEDSAVYLCASSLVTSGRGTYEQYFGPGTRLTVT.

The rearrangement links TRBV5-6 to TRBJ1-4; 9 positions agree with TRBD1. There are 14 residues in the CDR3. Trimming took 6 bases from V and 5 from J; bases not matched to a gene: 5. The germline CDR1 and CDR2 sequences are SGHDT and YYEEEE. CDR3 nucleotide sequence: TGTGCCAGCACATTCGGGACAGGGAATGAAAAACTGTTTTTT. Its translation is CASTFGTGNEKLFF.

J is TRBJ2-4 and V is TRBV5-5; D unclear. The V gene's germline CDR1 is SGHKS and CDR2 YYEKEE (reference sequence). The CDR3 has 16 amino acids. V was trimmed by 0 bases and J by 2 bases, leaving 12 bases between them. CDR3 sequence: CASSLDEALTKNIQYF. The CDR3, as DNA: TGTGCCAGCAGCTTGGATGAGGCTCTGACCAAAAACATTCAGTACTTC.

The CDR3 DNA reads TGTGCCATCGGACTAGCGGGAAGCCCCTACGAGCAGTACTTC. It is translated as CAIGLAGSPYEQYF. The rearrangement uses TRBV10-3 and TRBJ2-7; TRBD2 aligns across 12 bases. Per germline, CDR1 ENHRY and CDR2 SYGVKD. The ends lost 8 bases at V and 2 bases at J; junction bases unmatched: 4. The CDR3 is 14 residues long.

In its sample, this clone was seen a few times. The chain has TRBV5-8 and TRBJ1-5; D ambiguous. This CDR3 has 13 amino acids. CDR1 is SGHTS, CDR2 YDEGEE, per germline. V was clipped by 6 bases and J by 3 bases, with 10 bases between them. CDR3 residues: CASNRLINQPQHF. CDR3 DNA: TGTGCCAGCAATCGACTGATCAATCAGCCCCAGCATTTT. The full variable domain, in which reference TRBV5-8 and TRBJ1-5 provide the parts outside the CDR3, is EAGVTQSPTHLIKTRGQQATLRCSPISGHTSVYWYQQALGLGLQFLLWYDEGEERNRGNFPPRFSGRQFPNYSSELNVNALELEDSALYLCASNRLINQPQHFGDGTRLSIL.

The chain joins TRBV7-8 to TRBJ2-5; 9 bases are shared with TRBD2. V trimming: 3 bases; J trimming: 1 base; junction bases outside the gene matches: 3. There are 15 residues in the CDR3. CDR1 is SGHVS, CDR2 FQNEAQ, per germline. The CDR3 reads CASSFPAGGQETQYF. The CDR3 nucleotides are TGTGCCAGCAGCTTCCCAGCGGGAGGCCAAGAGACCCAGTACTTC.

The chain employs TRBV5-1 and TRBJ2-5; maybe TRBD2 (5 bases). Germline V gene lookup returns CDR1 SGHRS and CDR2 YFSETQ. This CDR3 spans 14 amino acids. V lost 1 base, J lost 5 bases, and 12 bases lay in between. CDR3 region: CASSLSGRAETQYF. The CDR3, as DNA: TGCGCCAGCAGCTTGTCTGGGCGGGCGGAGACCCAGTACTTC.

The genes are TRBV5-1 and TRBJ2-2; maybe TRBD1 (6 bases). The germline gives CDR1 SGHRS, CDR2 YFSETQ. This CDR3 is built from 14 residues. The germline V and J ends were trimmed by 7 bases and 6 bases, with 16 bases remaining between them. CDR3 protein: CASRRPEGAGELFF. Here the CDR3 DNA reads TGCGCCAGCCGCCGGCCCGAGGGGGCCGGGGAGCTGTTTTTT.

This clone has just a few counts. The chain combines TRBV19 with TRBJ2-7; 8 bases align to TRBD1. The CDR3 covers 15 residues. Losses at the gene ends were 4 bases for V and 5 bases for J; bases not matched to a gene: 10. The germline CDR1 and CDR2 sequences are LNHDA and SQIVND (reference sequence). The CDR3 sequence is CASSTSGTGRDEQYF. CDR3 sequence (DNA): TGTGCCAGTAGTACCTCCGGGACAGGAAGGGACGAGCAGTACTTC. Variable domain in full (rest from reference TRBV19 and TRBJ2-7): DGGITQSPKYLFRKEGQNVTLSCEQNLNHDAMYWYRQDPGQGLRLIYYSQIVNDFQKGDIAEGYSVSREKKESFPLTVTSAQKNPTAFYLCASSTSGTGRDEQYFGPGTRLTVT.

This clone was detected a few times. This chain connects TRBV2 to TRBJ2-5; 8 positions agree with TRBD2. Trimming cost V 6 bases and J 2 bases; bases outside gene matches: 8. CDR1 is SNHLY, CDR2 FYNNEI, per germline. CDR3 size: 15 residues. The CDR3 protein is CASRNGGVRQETQYF. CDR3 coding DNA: TGTGCCAGCAGGAACGGGGGGGTAAGGCAAGAGACCCAGTACTTC. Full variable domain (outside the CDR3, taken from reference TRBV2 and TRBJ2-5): EPEVTQTPSHQVTQMGQEVILRCVPISNHLYFYWYRQILGQKVEFLVSFYNNEISEKSEIFDDQFSVERPDGSNFTLKIRSTKLEDSAMYFCASRNGGVRQETQYFGPGTRLLVL.

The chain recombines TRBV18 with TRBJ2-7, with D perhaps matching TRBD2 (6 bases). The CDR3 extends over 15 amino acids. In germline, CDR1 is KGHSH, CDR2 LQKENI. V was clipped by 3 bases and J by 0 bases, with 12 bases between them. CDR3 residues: CASSPGQGLSYEQYF. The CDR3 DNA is TGTGCCAGCTCACCGGGGCAGGGACTCTCCTACGAGCAGTACTTC.

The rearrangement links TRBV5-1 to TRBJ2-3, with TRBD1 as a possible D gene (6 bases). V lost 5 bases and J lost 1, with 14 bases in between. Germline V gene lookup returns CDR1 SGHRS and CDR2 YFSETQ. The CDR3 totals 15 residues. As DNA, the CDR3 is TGCGCCAGCAGATCACAGGGCTTCGGCACAGATACGCAGTATTTT. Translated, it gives CASRSQGFGTDTQYF. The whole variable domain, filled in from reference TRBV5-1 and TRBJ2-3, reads KAGVTQTPRYLIKTRGQQVTLSCSPISGHRSVSWYQQTPGQGLQFLFEYFSETQRNKGNFPGRFSGRQFSNSRSEMNVSTLELGDSALYLCASRSQGFGTDTQYFGPGTRLTVL.

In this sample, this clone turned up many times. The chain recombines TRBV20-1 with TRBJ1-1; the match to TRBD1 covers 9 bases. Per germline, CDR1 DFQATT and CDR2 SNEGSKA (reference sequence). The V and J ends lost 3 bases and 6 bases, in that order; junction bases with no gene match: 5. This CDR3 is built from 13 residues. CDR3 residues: CSASKGQGPEAFF. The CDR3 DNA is TGCAGTGCTAGTAAGGGACAGGGCCCTGAAGCTTTCTTT.

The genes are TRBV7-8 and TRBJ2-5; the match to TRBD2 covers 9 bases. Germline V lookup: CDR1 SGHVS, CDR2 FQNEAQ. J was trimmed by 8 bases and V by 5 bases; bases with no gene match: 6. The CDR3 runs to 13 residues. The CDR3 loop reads CASSPLAGKTQYF. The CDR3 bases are TGTGCCAGCAGCCCACTAGCGGGTAAAACCCAGTACTTC.

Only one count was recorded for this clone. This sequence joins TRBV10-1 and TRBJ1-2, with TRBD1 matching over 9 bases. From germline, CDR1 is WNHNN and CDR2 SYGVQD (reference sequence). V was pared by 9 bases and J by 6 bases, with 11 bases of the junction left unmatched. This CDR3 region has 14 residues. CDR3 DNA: TGCGCCAGTCCCCATACAGGGGGCAGAGATGGCTACACCTTC. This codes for CASPHTGGRDGYTF.

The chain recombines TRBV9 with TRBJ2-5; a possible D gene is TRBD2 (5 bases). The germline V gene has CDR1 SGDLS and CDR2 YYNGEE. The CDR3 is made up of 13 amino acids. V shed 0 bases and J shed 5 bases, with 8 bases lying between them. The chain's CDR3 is CASSVGPGETQYF. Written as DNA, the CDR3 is TGTGCCAGCAGCGTAGGGCCGGGGGAGACCCAGTACTTC.

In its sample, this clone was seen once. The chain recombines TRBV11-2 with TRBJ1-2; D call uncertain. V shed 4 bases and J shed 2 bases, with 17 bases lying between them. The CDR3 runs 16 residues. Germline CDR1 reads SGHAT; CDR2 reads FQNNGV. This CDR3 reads CASSSRTQAMNYGYTF. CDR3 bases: TGTGCCAGCAGCTCCCGAACCCAGGCCATGAACTATGGCTACACCTTC.

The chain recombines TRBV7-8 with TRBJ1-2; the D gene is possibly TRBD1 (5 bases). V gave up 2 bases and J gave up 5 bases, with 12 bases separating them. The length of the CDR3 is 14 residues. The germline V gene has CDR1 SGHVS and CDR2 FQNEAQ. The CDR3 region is CASSLRAGLYGYTF. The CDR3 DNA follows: TGTGCCAGCAGCTTACGGGCAGGGCTATATGGCTACACCTTC.

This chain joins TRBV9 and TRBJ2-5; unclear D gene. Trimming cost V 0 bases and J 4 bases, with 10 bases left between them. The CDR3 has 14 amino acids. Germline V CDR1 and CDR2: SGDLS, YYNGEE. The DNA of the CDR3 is TGTGCCAGCAGCGTAGGAGGTCTAGGAGAGACCCAGTACTTC. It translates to CASSVGGLGETQYF.

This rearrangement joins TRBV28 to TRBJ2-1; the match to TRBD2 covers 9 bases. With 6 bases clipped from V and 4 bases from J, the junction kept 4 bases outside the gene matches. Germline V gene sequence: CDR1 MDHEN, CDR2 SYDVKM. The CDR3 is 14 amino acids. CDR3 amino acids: CASRRAGGYNEQFF. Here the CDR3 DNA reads TGTGCCAGCAGGAGGGCGGGAGGGTACAATGAGCAGTTCTTC. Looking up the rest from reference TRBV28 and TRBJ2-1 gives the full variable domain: DVKVTQSSRYLVKRTGEKVFLECVQDMDHENMFWYRQDPGLGLRLIYFSYDVKMKEKGDIPEGYSVSREKKERFSLILESASTNQTSMYLCASRRAGGYNEQFFGPGTRLTVL.

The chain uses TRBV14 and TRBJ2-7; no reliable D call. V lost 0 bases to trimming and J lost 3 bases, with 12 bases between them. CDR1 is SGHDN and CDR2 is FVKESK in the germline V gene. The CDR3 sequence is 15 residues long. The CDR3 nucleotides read TGTGCCAGCAGCCAAGATATAGGCAGGTACTACGAGCAGTACTTC. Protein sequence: CASSQDIGRYYEQYF.

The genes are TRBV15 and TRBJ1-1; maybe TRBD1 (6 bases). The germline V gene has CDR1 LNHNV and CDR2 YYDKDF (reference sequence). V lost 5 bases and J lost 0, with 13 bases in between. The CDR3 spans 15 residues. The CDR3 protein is CATSWFGTLNTEAFF. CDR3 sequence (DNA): TGTGCCACCAGCTGGTTCGGGACACTGAACACTGAAGCTTTCTTT.

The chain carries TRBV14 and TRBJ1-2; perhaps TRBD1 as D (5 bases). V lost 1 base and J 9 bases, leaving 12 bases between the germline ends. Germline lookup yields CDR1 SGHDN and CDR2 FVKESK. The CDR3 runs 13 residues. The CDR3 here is CASSQVQGGSYTF. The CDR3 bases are TGTGCCAGCAGCCAAGTCCAGGGCGGGAGCTACACCTTC. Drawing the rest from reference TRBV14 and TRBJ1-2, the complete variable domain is EAGVTQFPSHSVIEKGQTVTLRCDPISGHDNLYWYRRVMGKEIKFLLHFVKESKQDESGMPNNRFLAERTGGTYSTLKVQPAELEDSGVYFCASSQVQGGSYTFGSGTRLTVV.